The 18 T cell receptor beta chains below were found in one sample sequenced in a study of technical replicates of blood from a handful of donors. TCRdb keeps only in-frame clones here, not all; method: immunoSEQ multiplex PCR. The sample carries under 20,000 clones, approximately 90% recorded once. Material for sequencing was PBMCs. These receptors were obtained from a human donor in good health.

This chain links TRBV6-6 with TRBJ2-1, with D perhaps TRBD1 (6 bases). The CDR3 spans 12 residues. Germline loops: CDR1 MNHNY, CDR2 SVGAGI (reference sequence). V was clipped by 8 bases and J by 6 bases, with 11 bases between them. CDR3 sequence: CASGQGINEQFF. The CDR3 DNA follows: TGTGCCAGCGGGCAGGGGATCAATGAGCAGTTCTTC.

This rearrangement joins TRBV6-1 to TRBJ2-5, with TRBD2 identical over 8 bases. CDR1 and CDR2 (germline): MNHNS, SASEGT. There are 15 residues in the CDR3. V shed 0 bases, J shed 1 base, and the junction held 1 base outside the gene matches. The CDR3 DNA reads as TGTGCCAGCAGTGAAGCGGCGGGAGGCCAAGAGACCCAGTACTTC. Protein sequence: CASSEAAGGQETQYF.

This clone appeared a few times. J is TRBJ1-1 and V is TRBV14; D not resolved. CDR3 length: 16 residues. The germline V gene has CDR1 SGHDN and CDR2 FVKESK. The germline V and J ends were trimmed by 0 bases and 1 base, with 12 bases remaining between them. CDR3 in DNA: TGTGCCAGCAGCCAAGAAGGAGGACTCAGGAACACTGAAGCTTTCTTT. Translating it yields CASSQEGGLRNTEAFF.

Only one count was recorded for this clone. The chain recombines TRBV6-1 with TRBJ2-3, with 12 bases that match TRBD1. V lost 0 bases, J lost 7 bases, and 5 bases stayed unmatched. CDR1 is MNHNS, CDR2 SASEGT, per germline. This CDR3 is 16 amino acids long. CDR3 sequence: CASSEALGQGAYTQYF. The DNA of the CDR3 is TGTGCCAGCAGTGAAGCTTTGGGACAGGGGGCATATACGCAGTATTTT.

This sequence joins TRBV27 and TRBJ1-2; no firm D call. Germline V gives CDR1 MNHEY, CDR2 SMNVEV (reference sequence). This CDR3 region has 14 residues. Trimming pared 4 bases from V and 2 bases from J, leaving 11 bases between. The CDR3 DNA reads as TGTGCCAGCAGTTCGTCAATCAGGAACTATGGCTACACCTTC. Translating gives CASSSSIRNYGYTF.

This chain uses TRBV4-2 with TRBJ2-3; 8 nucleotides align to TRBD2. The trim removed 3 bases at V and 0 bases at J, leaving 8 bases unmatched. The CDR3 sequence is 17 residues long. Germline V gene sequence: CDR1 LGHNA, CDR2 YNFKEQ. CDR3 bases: TGTGCCAGCAGCCAGGCCCATACTAGCGGAAGCACAGATACGCAGTATTTT. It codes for CASSQAHTSGSTDTQYF.

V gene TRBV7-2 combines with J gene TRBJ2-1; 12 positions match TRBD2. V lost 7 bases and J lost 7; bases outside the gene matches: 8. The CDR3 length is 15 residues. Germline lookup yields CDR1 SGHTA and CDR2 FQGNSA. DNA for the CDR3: TGTGCCAGCACCGGACTAGCGGGATATGGTAATGAGCAGTTCTTC. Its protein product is CASTGLAGYGNEQFF.

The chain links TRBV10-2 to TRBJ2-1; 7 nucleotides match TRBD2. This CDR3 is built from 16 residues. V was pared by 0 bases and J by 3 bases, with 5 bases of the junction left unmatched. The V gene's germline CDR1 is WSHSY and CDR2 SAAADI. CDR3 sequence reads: CASSESLGLLYNEQFF. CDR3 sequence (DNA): TGCGCCAGCAGTGAGTCTTTGGGACTACTCTACAATGAGCAGTTCTTC.

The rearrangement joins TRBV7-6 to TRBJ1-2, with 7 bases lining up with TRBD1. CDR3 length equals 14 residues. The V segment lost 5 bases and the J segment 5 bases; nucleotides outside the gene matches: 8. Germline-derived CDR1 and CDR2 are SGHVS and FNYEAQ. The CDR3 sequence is CASSARQGRYGYTF. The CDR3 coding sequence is TGTGCCAGCAGCGCCCGACAGGGACGGTATGGCTACACCTTC.

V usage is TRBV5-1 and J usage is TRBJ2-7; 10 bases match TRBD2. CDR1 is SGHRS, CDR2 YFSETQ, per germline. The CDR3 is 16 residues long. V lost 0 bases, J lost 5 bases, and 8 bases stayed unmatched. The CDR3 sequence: CASSLVAGGMVHEQYF. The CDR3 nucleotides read TGCGCCAGCAGCTTGGTAGCGGGAGGTATGGTGCACGAGCAGTACTTC. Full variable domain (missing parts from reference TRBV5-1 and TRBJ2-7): KAGVTQTPRYLIKTRGQQVTLSCSPISGHRSVSWYQQTPGQGLQFLFEYFSETQRNKGNFPGRFSGRQFSNSRSEMNVSTLELGDSALYLCASSLVAGGMVHEQYFGPGTRLTVT.

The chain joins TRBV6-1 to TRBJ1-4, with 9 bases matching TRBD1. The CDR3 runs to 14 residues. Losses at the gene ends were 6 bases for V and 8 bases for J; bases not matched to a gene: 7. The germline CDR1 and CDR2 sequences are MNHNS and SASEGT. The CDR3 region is CASRETGGGEKLFF. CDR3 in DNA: TGTGCCAGCAGAGAGACAGGGGGTGGAGAAAAACTGTTTTTT.

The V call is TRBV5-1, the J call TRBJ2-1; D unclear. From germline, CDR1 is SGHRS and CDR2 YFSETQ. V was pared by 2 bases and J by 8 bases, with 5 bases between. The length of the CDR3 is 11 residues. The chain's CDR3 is CASSLHHEQFF. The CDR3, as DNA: TGCGCCAGCAGCTTACATCATGAGCAGTTCTTC.

The CDR3 nucleotides read TGCAGCGTTGATATGGCGGGTCGGGGCTACACCTTC. This encodes CSVDMAGRGYTF. J is TRBJ1-2 and V is TRBV29-1; no reliable D call. The CDR3 spans 12 residues. V was cut by 3 bases and J by 8 bases, with 13 bases left in between. Looked up from germline, CDR1 is SQVTM and CDR2 is ANQGSEA.

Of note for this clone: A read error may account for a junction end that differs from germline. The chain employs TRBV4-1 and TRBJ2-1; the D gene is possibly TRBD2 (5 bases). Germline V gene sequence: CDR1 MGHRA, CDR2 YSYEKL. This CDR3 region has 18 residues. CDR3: CASCQLDLVPSSYNEQFF. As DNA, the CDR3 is TGCGCCAGCTGCCAACTAGATTTGGTCCCTAGCTCCTACAATGAGCAGTTCTTC.

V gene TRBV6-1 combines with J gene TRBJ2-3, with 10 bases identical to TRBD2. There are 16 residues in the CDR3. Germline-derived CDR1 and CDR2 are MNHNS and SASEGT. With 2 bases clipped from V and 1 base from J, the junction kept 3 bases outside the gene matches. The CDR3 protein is CASSESSGGGTDTQYF. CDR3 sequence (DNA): TGTGCCAGCAGTGAATCGAGCGGGGGGGGCACAGATACGCAGTATTTT.

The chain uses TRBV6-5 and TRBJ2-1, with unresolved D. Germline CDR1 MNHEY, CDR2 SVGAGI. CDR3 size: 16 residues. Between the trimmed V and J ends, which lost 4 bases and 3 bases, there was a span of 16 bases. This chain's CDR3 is CASSSLDSNRYNEQFF. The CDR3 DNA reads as TGTGCCAGCAGTTCATTAGACTCCAACCGCTACAATGAGCAGTTCTTC.

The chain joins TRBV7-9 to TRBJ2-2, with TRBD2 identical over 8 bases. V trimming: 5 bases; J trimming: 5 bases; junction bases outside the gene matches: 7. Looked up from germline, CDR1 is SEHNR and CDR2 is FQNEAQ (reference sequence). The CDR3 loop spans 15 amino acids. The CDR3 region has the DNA TGTGCCAGCAGCCCTACTAGCGGAGATACCGGGGAGCTGTTTTTT. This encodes CASSPTSGDTGELFF.

CDR3 in amino acids: CASKITIATNEKLFF. CDR3 DNA: TGTGCCAGCAAAATCACAATTGCAACTAATGAAAAACTGTTTTTT. The chain is built from TRBV6-6 and TRBJ1-4; no definite D call. Germline V gene sequence: CDR1 MNHNY, CDR2 SVGAGI (reference sequence). This CDR3 spans 15 amino acids. V shed 7 bases and J shed 0 bases, with 12 bases lying between them.